This T cell receptor (beta chain) was recorded in a study of blood T cell repertoires in COVID-19. Profiled with immunoSEQ multiplex PCR; TCRdb holds only in-frame clones, not every one. The sample carries just over 300,000 clones, 87% recorded once. Germline CDR1 MNHEY, CDR2 SVGEGT. The V gene end was trimmed by 6 bases and the J gene end by 4 bases; junction bases not matched to a gene: 10. The CDR3 is made up of 15 amino acids. The gene calls are TRBV6-2 or TRBV6-3 and TRBJ2-7; 9 nucleotides align to TRBD1. This receptor was taken from a man younger than 35 with active or convalescent COVID-19. Sequencing was performed on peripheral blood. In DNA form, the CDR3 reads TGTGCCAGCAGCCAACCTCGGGACAGGGAATACGAGCAGTACTTC. It translates to CASSQPRDREYEQYF.